This T cell receptor (beta chain) was sequenced for a study of blood T cell repertoires in COVID-19. Study overall: The United States, Italy and Spain were the sources of the acute and convalescent COVID-19 samples. PBMCs, B-cell-depleted T cells, or T cells were the source of the cDNA or gDNA that made up the material.

This CDR3 is built from 15 residues. The J segment lost 5 bases and the V segment lost 0 bases, leaving 6 bases of the junction unmatched. Per germline, CDR1 SGHRS and CDR2 YFSETQ. This clone was seen only once. One Seattle source followed patients from active infection through their disease course. Authors' analysis steps: Amplification of reference gene primers was used by the study to estimate nucleated cell counts. Here immunoSEQ multiplex PCR was the method, and the copy in TCRdb shows in-frame clones only, minus some. That table supplies the V and J calls and clone size; D and trimming were determined from the DNA. Of approximately 400,000 clones in the sample, approximately 88% are singletons; the top ten hold over 10%.

Sequencing was done on a sample of peripheral blood. The receptor comes from a woman aged 50 to 60 with COVID-19, enrolled during active disease. V gene TRBV5-1 combines with J gene TRBJ1-1, with 8 bases lining up with TRBD1. Here the CDR3 DNA reads TGCGCCAGCAGCTTGGGTCAGGGGGCGAGTACTGAAGCTTTCTTT. Translation gives CASSLGQGASTEAFF. Supplemented by reference TRBV5-1 and TRBJ1-1, the full variable domain reads KAGVTQTPRYLIKTRGQQVTLSCSPISGHRSVSWYQQTPGQGLQFLFEYFSETQRNKGNFPGRFSGRQFSNSRSEMNVSTLELGDSALYLCASSLGQGASTEAFFGQGTRLTVV.